This T cell receptor (beta chain) was identified during a study of blood T cell repertoires in COVID-19. Study summary: Both acute and convalescent COVID-19 samples were obtained from the United States, Italy and Spain.

This clone was found a few times. Germline V gene lookup returns CDR1 SGHTA and CDR2 FQGNSA. The CDR3 contains 15 residues. The V gene lost 5 bases and the J gene lost 1 base, with 12 bases spanning the gap. In the source study's methods: Reference gene primer amplification in the assay estimated nucleated cell counts. Profiled with immunoSEQ multiplex PCR; TCRdb holds only in-frame clones, not every one. That table gives V, J and clone size, and the DNA gave D and trimming. The table lists roughly 41,000 clones, roughly 85% of them singletons. The chain joins TRBV7-2 to TRBJ1-5; D not resolved. This clonotype was sampled from a man between 60 and 75 years old with acute or convalescent COVID-19. Sequenced input: peripheral blood. The CDR3 nucleotides read TGTGCCAGCAGCCCGCGGGCGGGAAGCAATCAGCCCCAGCATTTT. This sequence encodes CASSPRAGSNQPQHF. Drawing the rest from reference TRBV7-2 and TRBJ1-5, the complete variable domain is GAGVSQSPSNKVTEKGKDVELRCDPISGHTALYWYRQSLGQGLEFLIYFQGNSAPDKSGLPSDRFSAERTGGSVSTLTIQRTQQEDSAVYLCASSPRAGSNQPQHFGDGTRLSIL.